What follows is one T cell receptor (beta chain) and its context. This clone was counted only a few times. Its specific antigen is unknown. Base qualities are missing; no much larger clone stands one base away. The library was obtained by the immunoSEQ multiplex PCR assay. A mixture of 60 forward primers for TCR Vbeta segments and 13 reverse primers for TCR Jbeta segments was used in the multiplex PCR. The CDR3 region of rearranged TCR beta genes was amplified from genomic DNA with a multiplex PCR assay. The amplified TCR beta libraries were sequenced on the Illumina HiSeq System as 87-base-pair reads. Under the source paper's analysis protocol: Across the 666 repertoires, a later analysis counted some 81 million unique TCR beta chains, approximately 12 million of which were shared by at least two donors. A nearest-neighbor algorithm error-corrected the raw reads and collapsed the reads into unique sequences, merging closely related sequences to remove PCR and sequencing errors. To assign V, D and J gene segments, CDR3 sequences were aligned to IMGT reference sequences. For a sequence to be retained, a match of at least six nucleotides to both a V gene segment and a J gene segment was required. Rearrangements were called productive when the CDR3 lacked stop codons and stayed in frame with V and J; all others were non-productive. Following IMGT convention, CDR3 was defined as the stretch from the second conserved V-encoded cysteine to the conserved J-encoded phenylalanine. The earlier analysis of some 550 of the donors excluded any sequence lacking an unambiguous match to a single V gene segment. In an earlier analysis of several hundred of the donors, V segments were called functional above 56.7% productive rearrangements and were called segregating when the between-donor standard deviation exceeded 5%. To diagnose cytomegalovirus status from the catalog of TCR beta chain sequences, a statistical classification framework was built. V and J gene assignment, in a later analysis, came from comparing TCR nucleotide sequences with IMGT/GENE-DB human TR gene sequences. Using the TCRdist pipeline, a later analysis assigned CDR3 sequences along with most-parsimonious VDJ recombination scenarios. In a later analysis, each TCR beta chain was defined by its CDR3 amino acid sequence together with its V-gene family, and reads without a unique V-gene family were excluded. As a way to deal with suspected cross-contamination and a sequencing artifact, a later analysis dropped 640 or so nucleotide sequences that were highly shared and had low generation probability. For each public chain, a later analysis derived a clonal expansion index from normalized ranks of inferred template counts within each repertoire. In a later analysis, generation probabilities were computed using a VDJ recombination model fitted to out-of-frame rearrangements, and the results were checked against IGoR. A later analysis scored TCR-TCR, TCR-HLA and TCR-CMV co-occurrence with hypergeometric tests, applying a repertoire-size bias correction to TCR pairs. To estimate false discovery rates, a later analysis permuted the HLA or CMV assignments 20 times. A later analysis grouped co-occurring TCRs with DBSCAN, adding TCRdist sequence similarity when clustering within HLA-allele-positive subsets. For co-occurrence clustering, repertoires with fewer than 30,000 or more than 120,000 public chains were excluded, along with roughly 5 repertoires with anomalous nucleotide sharing. TCRdb provides this immuneACCESS table in a form limited to in-frame rearrangements. Some clones are lacking; in checked studies, under half of them reflect an unresolved V gene, and why the rest are absent is not known. V and J calls plus clone size are reproduced from that table; the DNA served to infer D and trimming. The sample yields over 150,000 clones; 65% to 85% were counted once. Of the sample, nearly 3% is held by the ten largest clones.

The cohort comprised some 680 healthy bone marrow donors. At the time of sampling, all cohort members were nominally healthy, though unrecorded immune exposures were likely present. The donor was CMV seronegative and was included in the group of a few hundred seronegative cohort members. Each donor provided a peripheral blood sample, and peripheral blood mononuclear cells were used for TCR beta sequencing. The Qiagen DNeasy Blood Extraction Kit was used to extract genomic DNA from the blood cell samples. This sample was taken from a study of cytomegalovirus exposure and HLA in healthy donors (dated by TCRdb to 2016 to 2017). With regard to the full study: According to an earlier analysis of several hundred of the donors, roughly 180 million T cells yielded some 110 million unique TCR beta sequences and 276 Gb of sequence data. Because of strong linkage in the cohort, roughly five DR-DQ haplotypes were treated as single units for association and clustering. Every repertoire in the discovery cohort had been generated on one and the same sequencing platform. An early release covering 500 to 750 HLA-typed donors comprised 250 to 350 gigabases of sequencing data and tens of millions of unique TCR sequences. Among about 370 genotyped donors of the cohort, an average of around 220,000 unique TCR beta nucleotide sequences was sequenced per donor, of which about 20% were non-productive. Alongside the repertoire data, information on donor age, sex, ethnicity and CMV serostatus was compiled. Among the roughly 400 genotyped donors, around 81% belonged to the genetic ancestry cluster associated with self-reported Caucasian donors. In addition to the first cohort of roughly 700 subjects, a separate validation cohort of approximately 110 different subjects was used. A later analysis re-examined previously published TCR beta repertoires from roughly 650 donors and added high-resolution HLA genotyping to investigate patterns of TCR occurrence. Genome-wide SNP genotypes for about 65% of the 666 donors were used in a later genetic analysis, which treated that subset as a discovery cohort. The study was designed to test whether signatures of past pathogen exposure could be identified by cataloging public T cell receptors. The later analysis used no new phenotypic data to find candidate immune exposures, relying instead on TCR beta sequences and their occurrence across donors. The number of typed donors differed by locus: about 629-640 for A, B, C, DRB1 and DQB1; 500 to 550 for DQA1; over 600 for DPA1; and 400 to 480 for DPB1. To predict cytomegalovirus infection status, the study combined high-throughput TCR immunosequencing, statistical association of individual TCRs with disease status, and machine learning. An earlier analysis of a few hundred of the donors applied high-throughput TCR beta sequencing to assess whether each TCR beta V gene segment acted as functional or pseudogenic. Both class I and class II loci were covered by HLA typing, at four-digit resolution. The study used immunosequencing to profile the T cell repertoires of some 600 subjects and linked those repertoires to cytomegalovirus serostatus.

Overall results and qualifications from the work: Broadly in line with IMGT annotations, most TCR beta V segments showed up in productive rearrangements about 90% or about 30% of the time in an earlier analysis of 450 to 600 of the donors. Roughly uniform sequencing depth across donors was assumed in presence/absence analyses, although this assumption may not hold. According to a later genetic analysis, donors in an Asian-associated ancestry cluster had fewer N-insertions in productive TCRs than the roughly 670-donor mean. Correlated functional status among segregating V segments might reflect linkage disequilibrium, but an unknown experimental factor could not be ruled out. Some IMGT-functional V segments, including TRBV6-2 and TRBV6-3, could not be told apart with the 87-base-pair reads, so those segments were excluded. The classifier was reported to diagnose cytomegalovirus status with high specificity and sensitivity in both the original and validation cohorts. In this cohort, only TCR beta chains were sequenced, and detectable features were limited by the absence of alpha or paired-chain data. A later analysis associated 15,000 to 20,000 TCR beta sequences with specific HLA alleles at a false discovery rate of 0.05. According to a later analysis, parvovirus B19, influenza, CMV and Epstein-Barr virus appeared linked to several top co-occurrence clusters. The sequencing pipeline was judged likely to have produced a cluster of highly shared sequence variants as a technical artifact. Because some donors lacked HLA typing at each locus, the association tests relied only on the typed subset. According to the authors, the approach could potentially be generalized to other disease states and immunological phenotypes. Because counts were too low, 15 or so rarely observed V segments, including chromosome 9 orphons, were excluded from the earlier analysis of about 500 of the donors. In a later analysis, the rate of TCR association differed among HLA loci, with DRB1 alleles having the most associated TCRs and HLA-C alleles having the fewest. Assigning TCR associations to individual alleles was difficult when HLA alleles, especially DR and DQ, strongly co-occurred. In vitro tests confirmed that three of the cytomegalovirus-associated TCR beta chains recognize cytomegalovirus antigens. Compared with equally common non-associated chains, HLA-associated TCR beta chains in a later analysis were more clonally expanded and had lower generation probabilities. A further reported finding was that TCR beta sequences accurately predicted the HLA-A and HLA-B alleles for most subjects in the first cohort. For the cohort, immune exposure information was limited to CMV serostatus. Across donors, most TCR sequences were observed very rarely, whereas some public TCRs were present in many individuals. According to a later analysis, most CMV-associated TCR beta chains appeared to be HLA-restricted, and the HLA associations seemed to be driven largely by CMV exposure. The study gave a list of 150 to 200 TCR beta chains associated with cytomegalovirus. A later genetic analysis associated a missense DCLRE1C variant with V-gene and J-gene trimming of TCR beta chains, and an independent cohort replicated the association.

The V end loses 4 bases and the J end loses 8 bases, and a stretch of 23 bases separates them. Taken from cysteine to phenylalanine, the CDR3 has 17 residues. The entry retains the CDR3 DNA only, 51 bases that are in frame from base 1. The germline V gene (reference sequence) sets CDR1 to SEHNR and CDR2 to FQNEAQ. The V and J segments used are TRBV7-9 and TRBJ1-4; the D gene is perhaps TRBD1, on 5 matching bases. Specimen: PBMCs. The sequence was obtained from a woman aged 25-40 years in good health and CMV-seronegative. For the CDR3, the sequence is CASSSQSRNQEGEKLFF. The DNA reads TGTGCCAGCAGCTCCCAGTCGCGTAATCAGGAGGGGGAAAAACTGTTTTTT. With all but the CDR3 taken from the reference TRBV7-9 and TRBJ1-4 genes, the full variable domain is: DTGVSQNPRHKITKRGQNVTFRCDPISEHNRLYWYRQTLGQGPEFLTYFQNEAQLEKSRLLSDRFSAERPKGSFSTLEIQRTEQGDSAMYLCASSSQSRNQEGEKLFFGSGTQLSVL.